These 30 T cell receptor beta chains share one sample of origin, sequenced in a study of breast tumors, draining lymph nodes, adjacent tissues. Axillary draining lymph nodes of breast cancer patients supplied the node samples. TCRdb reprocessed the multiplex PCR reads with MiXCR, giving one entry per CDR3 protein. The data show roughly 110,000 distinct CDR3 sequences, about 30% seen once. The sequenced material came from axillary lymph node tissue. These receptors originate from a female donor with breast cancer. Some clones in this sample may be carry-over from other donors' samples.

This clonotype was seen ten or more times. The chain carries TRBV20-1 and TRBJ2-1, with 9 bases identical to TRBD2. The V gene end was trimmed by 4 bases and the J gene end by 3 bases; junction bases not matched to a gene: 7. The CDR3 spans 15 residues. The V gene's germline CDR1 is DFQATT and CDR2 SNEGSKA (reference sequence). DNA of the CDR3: TGCAGTGCTACCTCTAGCGGGGCGCGCTACAATGAGCAGTTCTTC. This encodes CSATSSGARYNEQFF.

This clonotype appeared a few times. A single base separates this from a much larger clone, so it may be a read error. The CDR3 DNA is TGTGCCAGCAGTCACTACATGTCGAGCTCCTATAATTCACCCCTCCACTTT. Translating gives CASSHYMSSSYNSPLHF. The gene calls are TRBV6-5 and TRBJ1-6; D is ambiguous. Germline V gene sequence: CDR1 MNHEY, CDR2 SVGAGI. With 5 bases removed from V and 0 bases from J, the gap between germline ends came to 14 bases. The CDR3 contains 17 residues.

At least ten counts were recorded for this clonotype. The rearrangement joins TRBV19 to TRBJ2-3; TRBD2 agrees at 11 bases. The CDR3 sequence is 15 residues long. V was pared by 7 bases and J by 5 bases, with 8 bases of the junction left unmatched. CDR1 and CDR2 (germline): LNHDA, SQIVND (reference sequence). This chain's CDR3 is CASTSGLAVGDTQYF. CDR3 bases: TGTGCCAGTACCTCGGGACTAGCGGTGGGAGATACGCAGTATTTT.

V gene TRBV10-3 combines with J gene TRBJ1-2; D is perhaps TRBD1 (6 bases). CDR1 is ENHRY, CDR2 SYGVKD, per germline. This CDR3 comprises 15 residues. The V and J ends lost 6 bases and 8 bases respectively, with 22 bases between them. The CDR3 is CAISAGQAGEGGYTF. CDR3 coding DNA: TGTGCCATCAGCGCCGGTCAGGCAGGGGAAGGAGGCTACACCTTC.

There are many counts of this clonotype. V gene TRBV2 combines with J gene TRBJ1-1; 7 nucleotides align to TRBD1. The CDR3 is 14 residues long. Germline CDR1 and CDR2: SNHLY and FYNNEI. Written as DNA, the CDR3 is TGTGCTACGCAACGACAGGGTGGCGACACTGAAGCTTTCTTT. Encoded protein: CATQRQGGDTEAFF.

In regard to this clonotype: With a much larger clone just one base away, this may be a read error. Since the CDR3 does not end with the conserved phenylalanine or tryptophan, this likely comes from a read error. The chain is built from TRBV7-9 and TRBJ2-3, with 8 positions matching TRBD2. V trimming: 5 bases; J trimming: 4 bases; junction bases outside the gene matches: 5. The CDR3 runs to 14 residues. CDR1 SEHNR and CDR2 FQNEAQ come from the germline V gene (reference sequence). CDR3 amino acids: CASSLNGGADTQYL. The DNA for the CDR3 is TGTGCCAGCAGCCTTAACGGGGGGGCAGATACGCAGTATCTT.

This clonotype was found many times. This CDR3 is CASSQEGADVGEQYF. CDR3 nucleotides: TGCGCCAGCAGCCAAGAGGGAGCCGACGTGGGGGAGCAGTACTTC. The rearrangement uses TRBV4-1 and TRBJ2-7, with D tentatively TRBD2 (5 bases). Germline assignment: CDR1 MGHRA and CDR2 YSYEKL. Trimming removed 0 bases from V and 7 bases from J, with 16 bases in between. The CDR3 consists of 15 residues.

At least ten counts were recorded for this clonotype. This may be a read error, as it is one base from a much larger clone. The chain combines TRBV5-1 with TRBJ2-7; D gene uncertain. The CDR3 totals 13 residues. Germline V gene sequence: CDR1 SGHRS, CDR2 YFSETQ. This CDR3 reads CASSLDLTYDQYF. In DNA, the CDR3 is TGCGCCAGCAGCTTGGATCTCACCTACGACCAGTACTTC.

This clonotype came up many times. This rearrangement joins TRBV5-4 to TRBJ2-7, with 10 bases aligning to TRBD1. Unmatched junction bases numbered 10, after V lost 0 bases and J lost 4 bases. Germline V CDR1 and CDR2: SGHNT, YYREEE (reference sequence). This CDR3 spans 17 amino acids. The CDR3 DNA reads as TGTGCCAGCAGCTTGGTCCCCCCGGGACAGGGGTCGTACGAGCAGTACTTC. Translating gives CASSLVPPGQGSYEQYF.

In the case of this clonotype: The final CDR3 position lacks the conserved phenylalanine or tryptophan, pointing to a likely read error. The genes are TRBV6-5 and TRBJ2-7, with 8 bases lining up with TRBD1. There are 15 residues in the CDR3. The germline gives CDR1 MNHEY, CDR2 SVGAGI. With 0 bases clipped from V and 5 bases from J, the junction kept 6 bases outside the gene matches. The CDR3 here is CASSYSRQGTDEQYS. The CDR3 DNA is TGTGCCAGCAGTTACTCTCGACAGGGGACGGACGAGCAGTACTCC.

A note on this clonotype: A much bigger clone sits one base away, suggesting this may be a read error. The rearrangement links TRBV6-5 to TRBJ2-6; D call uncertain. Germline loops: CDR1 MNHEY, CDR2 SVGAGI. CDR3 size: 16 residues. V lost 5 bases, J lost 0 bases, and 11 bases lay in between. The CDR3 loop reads CASSHVSASGANVLTF. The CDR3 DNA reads TGTGCCAGCAGTCACGTGTCAGCCTCTGGGGCCAACGTCCTGACTTTC.

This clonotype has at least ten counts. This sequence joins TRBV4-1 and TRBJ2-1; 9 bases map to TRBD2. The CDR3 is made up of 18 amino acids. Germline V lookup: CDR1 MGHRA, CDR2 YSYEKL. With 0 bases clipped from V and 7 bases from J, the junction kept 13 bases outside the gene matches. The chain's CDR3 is CASSQDPRVAGAGNEQFF. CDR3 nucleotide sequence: TGCGCCAGCAGCCAAGATCCCCGGGTAGCGGGGGCGGGTAATGAGCAGTTCTTC.

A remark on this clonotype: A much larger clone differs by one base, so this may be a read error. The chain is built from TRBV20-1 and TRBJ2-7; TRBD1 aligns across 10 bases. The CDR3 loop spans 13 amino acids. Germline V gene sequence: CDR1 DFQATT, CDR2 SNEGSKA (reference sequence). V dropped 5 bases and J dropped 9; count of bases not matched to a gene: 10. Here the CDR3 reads CSASGQGPPAQYF. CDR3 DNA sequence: TGCAGTGCTTCGGGACAGGGGCCCCCCGCGCAGTACTTC.

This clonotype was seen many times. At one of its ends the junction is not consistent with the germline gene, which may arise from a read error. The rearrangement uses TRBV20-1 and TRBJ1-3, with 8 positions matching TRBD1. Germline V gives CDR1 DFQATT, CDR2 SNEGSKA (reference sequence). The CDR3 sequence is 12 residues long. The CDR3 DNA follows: TGCTGTGCTAGGACAGGGGGAAACACCATATATTTT. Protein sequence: CCARTGGNTIYF.

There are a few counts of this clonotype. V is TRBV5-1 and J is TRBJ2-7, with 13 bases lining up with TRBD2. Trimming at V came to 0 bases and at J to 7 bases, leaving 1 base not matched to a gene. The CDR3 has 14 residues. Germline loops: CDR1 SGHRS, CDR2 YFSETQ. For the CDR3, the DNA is TGCGCCAGCAGCTTGGGGGGACTAGCGGGAGAGCAGTACTTC. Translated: CASSLGGLAGEQYF.

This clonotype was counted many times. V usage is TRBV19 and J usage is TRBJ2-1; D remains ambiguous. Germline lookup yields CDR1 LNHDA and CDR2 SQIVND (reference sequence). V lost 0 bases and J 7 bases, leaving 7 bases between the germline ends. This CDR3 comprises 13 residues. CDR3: CASSIDYKNEQFF. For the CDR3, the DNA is TGTGCCAGTAGTATAGACTACAAAAATGAGCAGTTCTTC.

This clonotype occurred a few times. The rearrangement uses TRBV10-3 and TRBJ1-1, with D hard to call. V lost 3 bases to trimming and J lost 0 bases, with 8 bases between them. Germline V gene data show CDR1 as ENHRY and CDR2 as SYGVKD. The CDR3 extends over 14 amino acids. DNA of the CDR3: TGTGCCATCAGTGACAAGGATCTGAACACTGAAGCTTTCTTT. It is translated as CAISDKDLNTEAFF.

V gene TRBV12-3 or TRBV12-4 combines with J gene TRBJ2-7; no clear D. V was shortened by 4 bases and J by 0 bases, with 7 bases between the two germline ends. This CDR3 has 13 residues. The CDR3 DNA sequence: TGTGCCAGCAGTTCACCCCCCTCCTACGAGCAGTACTTC. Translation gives CASSSPPSYEQYF.

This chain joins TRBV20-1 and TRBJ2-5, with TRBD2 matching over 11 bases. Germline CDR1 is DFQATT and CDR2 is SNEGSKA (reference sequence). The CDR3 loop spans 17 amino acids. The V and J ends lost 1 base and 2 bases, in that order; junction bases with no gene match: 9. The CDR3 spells CSARAGLAGLQQETQYF. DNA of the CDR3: TGCAGTGCTAGAGCCGGACTAGCGGGCCTCCAACAAGAGACCCAGTACTTC.

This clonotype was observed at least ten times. CDR3 sequence: CASSSARLGSTDTQYF. CDR3 DNA: TGTGCCAGCAGTTCGGCGCGCCTCGGGAGCACAGATACGCAGTATTTT. V is TRBV12-3 or TRBV12-4 and J is TRBJ2-3; unclear D gene. This CDR3 spans 16 amino acids. The V gene lost 4 bases and the J gene lost 0 bases, with 14 bases spanning the gap.

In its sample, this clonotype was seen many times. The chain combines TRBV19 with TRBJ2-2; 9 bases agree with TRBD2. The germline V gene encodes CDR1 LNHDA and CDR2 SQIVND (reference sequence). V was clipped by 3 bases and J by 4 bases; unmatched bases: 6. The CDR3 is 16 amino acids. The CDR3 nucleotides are TGTGCCAGTAGTATCGGGCTAGCGGGATTCACCGGGGAGCTGTTTTTT. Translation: CASSIGLAGFTGELFF.

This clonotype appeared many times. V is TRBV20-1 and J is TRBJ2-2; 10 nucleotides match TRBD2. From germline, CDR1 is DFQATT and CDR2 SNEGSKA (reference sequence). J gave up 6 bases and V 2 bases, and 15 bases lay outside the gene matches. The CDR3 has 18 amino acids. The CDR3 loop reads CSARPRTSGPQVPGELFF. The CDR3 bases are TGCAGTGCTAGACCGAGGACTAGCGGCCCCCAGGTGCCCGGGGAGCTGTTTTTT.

The CDR3 DNA is TGCAGCGTTGAGGCGACTAACTATGGCTACACCTTC. Translation: CSVEATNYGYTF. The chain joins TRBV29-1 to TRBJ1-2; D is uncertain. This CDR3 spans 12 amino acids. Germline-derived CDR1 and CDR2 are SQVTM and ANQGSEA. Trimming removed 3 bases from V and 0 bases from J, with 5 bases in between. The whole variable domain, filled in from reference TRBV29-1 and TRBJ1-2, reads SAVISQKPSRDICQRGTSLTIQCQVDSQVTMMFWYRQQPGQSLTLIATANQGSEATYESGFVIDKFPISRPNLTFSTLTVSNMSPEDSSIYLCSVEATNYGYTFGSGTRLTVV.

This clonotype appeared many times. CDR3 amino acids: CASSLWQRNNSPLHF. The CDR3 DNA reads as TGCGCCAGCAGCTTGTGGCAGCGAAATAATTCACCCCTCCACTTT. The chain combines TRBV5-1 with TRBJ1-6, with unresolved D. Per germline, CDR1 SGHRS and CDR2 YFSETQ. The CDR3 loop spans 15 amino acids. The germline V and J ends were trimmed by 1 base and 5 bases, with 10 bases remaining between them.

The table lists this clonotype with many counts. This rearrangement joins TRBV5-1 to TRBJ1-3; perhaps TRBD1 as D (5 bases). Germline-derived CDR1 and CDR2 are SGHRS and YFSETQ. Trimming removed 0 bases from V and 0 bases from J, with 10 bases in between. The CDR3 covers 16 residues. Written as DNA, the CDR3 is TGCGCCAGCAGCTTGGGACCGGGGCCCTCTGGAAACACCATATATTTT. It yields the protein CASSLGPGPSGNTIYF. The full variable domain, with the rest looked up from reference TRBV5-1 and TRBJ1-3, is KAGVTQTPRYLIKTRGQQVTLSCSPISGHRSVSWYQQTPGQGLQFLFEYFSETQRNKGNFPGRFSGRQFSNSRSEMNVSTLELGDSALYLCASSLGPGPSGNTIYFGEGSWLTVV.

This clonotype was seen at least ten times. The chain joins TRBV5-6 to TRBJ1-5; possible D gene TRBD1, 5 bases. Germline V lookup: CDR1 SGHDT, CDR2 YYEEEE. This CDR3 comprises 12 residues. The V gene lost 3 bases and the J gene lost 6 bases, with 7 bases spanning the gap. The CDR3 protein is CASSSGIQPQHF. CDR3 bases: TGTGCCAGCAGCTCAGGGATTCAGCCCCAGCATTTT.

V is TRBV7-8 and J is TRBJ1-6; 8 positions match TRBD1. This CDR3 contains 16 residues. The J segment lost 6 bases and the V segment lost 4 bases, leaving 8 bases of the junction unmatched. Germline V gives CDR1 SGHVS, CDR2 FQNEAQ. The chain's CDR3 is CASSSRGRGANSPLHF. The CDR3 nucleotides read TGTGCCAGCAGCTCCAGGGGGCGGGGGGCTAATTCACCCCTCCACTTT.

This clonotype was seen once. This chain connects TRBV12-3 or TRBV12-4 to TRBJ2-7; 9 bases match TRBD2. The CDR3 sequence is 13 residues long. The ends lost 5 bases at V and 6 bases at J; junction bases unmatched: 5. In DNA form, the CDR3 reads TGTGCCAGCAGTCCGGCGGGAGGGCCCGAGCAGTACTTC. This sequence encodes CASSPAGGPEQYF.

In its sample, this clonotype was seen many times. Here the CDR3 reads CAWREWGATNEKLFF. DNA for the CDR3: TGTGCCTGGAGAGAATGGGGGGCAACTAATGAAAAACTGTTTTTT. V gene TRBV30 combines with J gene TRBJ1-4; tentative D call: TRBD1 (5 bases). Trimming left V 3 bases short and J 0 bases short, with 11 bases between. The CDR3 covers 15 residues. The germline CDR1 and CDR2 sequences are GTSNPN and SVGIG (reference sequence). The full variable domain, its missing parts supplied by reference TRBV30 and TRBJ1-4, is SQTIHQWPATLVQPVGSPLSLECTVEGTSNPNLYWYRQAAGRGLQLLFYSVGIGQISSEVPQNLSASRPQDRQFILSSKKLLLSDSGFYLCAWREWGATNEKLFFGSGTQLSVL.

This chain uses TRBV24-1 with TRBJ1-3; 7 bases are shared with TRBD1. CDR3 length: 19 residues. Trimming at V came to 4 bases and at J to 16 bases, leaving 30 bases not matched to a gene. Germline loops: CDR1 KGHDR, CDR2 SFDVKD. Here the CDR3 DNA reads TGTGCCACCAGTGACCCCTTAGGGGGCAGGGGGGCCCTGGAAACACCCAATTATTTT. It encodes CATSDPLGGRGALETPNYF.